The next 29 T cell receptor beta chains were all read from a single sample in a study of shared clonotypes between healthy human individuals. Profiling relied on immunoSEQ multiplex PCR, and the TCRdb table lists in-frame clones only, not all of them. The table records about 1.5 million clones, 95% to 99% of them present only once. Sample: naive CD4+ T cells sorted from blood. The subset here: CD45RA+ positively selected. Source of these receptors: a man aged 25 to 40 in good health.

CDR3 DNA: TGTGCCAGTAGGAACCCGGGACACCTGAACACTGAAGCTTTCTTT. It yields the protein CASRNPGHLNTEAFF. The chain joins TRBV19 to TRBJ1-1, with D tentatively TRBD1 (6 bases). CDR1 is LNHDA and CDR2 is SQIVND in the germline V gene (reference sequence). The CDR3 sequence is 15 residues long. The germline V and J ends were trimmed by 6 bases and 0 bases, with 14 bases remaining between them.

The chain has TRBV5-1 and TRBJ2-4; the match to TRBD2 covers 8 bases. The CDR3 covers 14 residues. Losses at the gene ends were 2 bases for V and 8 bases for J; bases not matched to a gene: 6. CDR1 SGHRS and CDR2 YFSETQ come from the germline V gene. Here the CDR3 reads CASSLAGATHIQYF. As DNA, the CDR3 is TGCGCCAGCAGCTTAGCGGGAGCAACCCACATTCAGTACTTC.

For this clone: The same CDR3 is also encoded by other DNA sequences in this sample. J is TRBJ2-5 and V is TRBV7-8; D not certain. V was trimmed by 5 bases and J by 2 bases, leaving 9 bases between them. Germline CDR1 SGHVS, CDR2 FQNEAQ. This CDR3 comprises 13 residues. DNA of the CDR3: TGTGCCAGCAGCCAAGGGCTTCAAGAGACCCAGTACTTC. Encoded protein: CASSQGLQETQYF.

This chain connects TRBV5-4 to TRBJ2-1; tentatively, D is TRBD1 or TRBD2 (8 bases each). In germline, CDR1 is SGHNT, CDR2 YYREEE (reference sequence). The CDR3 runs 14 residues. The V end lost 6 bases, the J end lost 7 bases, and 17 bases lay between the germline ends. The CDR3 loop reads CASKNRGTRNEQFF. In nucleotides, the CDR3 is TGTGCCAGCAAGAACAGGGGGACTAGAAATGAGCAGTTCTTC.

This rearrangement joins TRBV5-6 to TRBJ2-3; weak D call: TRBD2 (5 bases). The CDR3 length is 15 residues. V shed 3 bases and J shed 3 bases, with 14 bases lying between them. Germline V CDR1 and CDR2: SGHDT, YYEEEE. In DNA form, the CDR3 reads TGTGCCAGCAGCTATGGGGAGCGAGGTACAGATACGCAGTATTTT. Translating it yields CASSYGERGTDTQYF. The full variable domain, in which reference TRBV5-6 and TRBJ2-3 provide the parts outside the CDR3, is DAGVTQSPTHLIKTRGQQVTLRCSPKSGHDTVSWYQQALGQGPQFIFQYYEEEERQRGNFPDRFSGHQFPNYSSELNVNALLLGDSALYLCASSYGERGTDTQYFGPGTRLTVL.

The rearrangement uses TRBV5-1 and TRBJ2-7, with a possible D match to TRBD1 (5 bases). The V end lost 6 bases, the J end lost 4 bases, and 17 bases lay between the germline ends. From germline, CDR1 is SGHRS and CDR2 YFSETQ. CDR3 length: 14 amino acids. CDR3 nucleotides: TGCGCCAGCACCGACCCCGGCAGGGAATACGAGCAGTACTTC. This codes for CASTDPGREYEQYF.

The chain links TRBV21-1 to TRBJ2-1; TRBD2 was called by the table and not checked on the DNA. TRBV21-1 is annotated as a pseudogene. The CDR3 contains 19 residues. The CDR3 protein is CASSTCGWGERDEDNEQFF. The CDR3 nucleotides read TGTGCCAGCAGCACTTGCGGGTGGGGTGAGCGGGATGAGGACAATGAGCAGTTCTTC.

This chain joins TRBV11-3 and TRBJ2-2, with 10 bases matching TRBD2. V dropped 1 base and J dropped 6; count of bases not matched to a gene: 14. CDR1 is SGHNT, CDR2 YENEEA, per germline. The CDR3 consists of 19 residues. This CDR3 is CASSLGGLAGAGRPGELFF. CDR3 sequence (DNA): TGTGCCAGCAGCTTAGGAGGGCTAGCGGGAGCGGGTCGACCCGGGGAGCTGTTTTTT.

The V and J genes are TRBV7-2 and TRBJ1-2; D is unclear. The V gene's germline CDR1 is SGHTA and CDR2 FQGNSA. The germline V and J ends were trimmed by 1 base and 3 bases, with 15 bases remaining between them. The CDR3 runs to 16 residues. The CDR3 region has the DNA TGTGCCAGCAGCTTAGGCCGGTTCCCCGGGGACTATGGCTACACCTTC. It codes for CASSLGRFPGDYGYTF.

Note on this clone: This CDR3 is also generated by other DNA sequences in the sample. This chain connects TRBV28 to TRBJ2-3, with D possibly being TRBD2 (5 bases). This CDR3 is built from 15 residues. Deletions cut 3 bases from V and 0 bases from J, with 10 bases between. CDR1 and CDR2 (germline): MDHEN, SYDVKM. The CDR3 reads CASSFGGGSTDTQYF. CDR3 nucleotides: TGTGCCAGCAGTTTCGGTGGAGGAAGCACAGATACGCAGTATTTT.

The chain recombines TRBV10-2 with TRBJ2-7, with 10 positions matching TRBD2. The germline gives CDR1 WSHSY, CDR2 SAAADI. The ends lost 5 bases at V and 2 bases at J; junction bases unmatched: 6. CDR3 length: 15 residues. This chain's CDR3 is CASSPTSGKTYEQYF. The CDR3 coding sequence is TGCGCCAGCAGTCCCACTAGCGGGAAAACCTACGAGCAGTACTTC.

The V and J genes are TRBV5-1 and TRBJ2-5, with D perhaps matching TRBD2 (5 bases). Germline-derived CDR1 and CDR2 are SGHRS and YFSETQ. V gave up 0 bases and J gave up 10 bases, with 13 bases separating them. The CDR3 spans 13 residues. DNA for the CDR3: TGCGCCAGCAGCTTGGACGGTTATGGAGGCCAGTACTTC. Translation: CASSLDGYGGQYF.

This chain uses TRBV18 with TRBJ1-3; possibly TRBD1 for D (5 bases). Germline values: CDR1 KGHSH, CDR2 LQKENI. The V gene lost 3 bases and the J gene lost 0 bases, with 12 bases spanning the gap. CDR3 length: 16 residues. This chain's CDR3 is CASSPMDTSSGNTIYF. The DNA of the CDR3 is TGTGCCAGCTCACCCATGGACACAAGCTCTGGAAACACCATATATTTT.

The chain couples TRBV2 to TRBJ2-1, with 14 bases that match TRBD2. The CDR3 consists of 16 residues. Germline CDR1 and CDR2: SNHLY and FYNNEI. V lost 8 bases, J lost 3 bases, and 6 bases stayed unmatched. CDR3 sequence: CASRLAGGPGYNEQFF. Written as DNA, the CDR3 is TGTGCCAGCCGACTAGCGGGAGGGCCGGGCTACAATGAGCAGTTCTTC.

Here the CDR3 reads CASSLYPTPTGELFF. CDR3 nucleotides: TGCGCCAGCAGCTTGTACCCAACCCCCACCGGGGAGCTGTTTTTT. The rearrangement links TRBV5-1 to TRBJ2-2; D gene uncertain. CDR1 and CDR2 (germline): SGHRS, YFSETQ. Trimming removed 1 base at V and 4 bases at J, with 11 bases between. The CDR3 runs 15 residues. Using reference TRBV5-1 and TRBJ2-2 for the parts outside the CDR3, the full variable domain is KAGVTQTPRYLIKTRGQQVTLSCSPISGHRSVSWYQQTPGQGLQFLFEYFSETQRNKGNFPGRFSGRQFSNSRSEMNVSTLELGDSALYLCASSLYPTPTGELFFGEGSRLTVL.

Of note for this clone: The junction and the germline gene differ at one end; a read error may be behind it. The chain carries TRBV5-1 and TRBJ2-1; 7 positions agree with TRBD2. This CDR3 has 16 amino acids. CDR1 and CDR2 from the germline V gene are SGHRS and YFSETQ. The chain's CDR3 is CASSLGPQRGNNEQFF. The CDR3 bases are TGCGCCAGCAGTTTGGGACCGCAGCGGGGTAACAATGAGCAGTTCTTC.

The genes are TRBV27 and TRBJ1-1; D not resolved. The CDR3 length is 15 residues. Trimming removed 5 bases at V and 1 base at J, with 14 bases between. CDR1 is MNHEY, CDR2 SMNVEV, per germline (reference sequence). The CDR3 loop is CASSPLYWENTEAFF. The CDR3, as DNA: TGTGCCAGCAGTCCCCTGTATTGGGAGAACACTGAAGCTTTCTTT.

The chain has TRBV11-2 and TRBJ2-1; 8 bases line up with TRBD1. With V trimmed by 4 bases and J by 0 bases, 5 bases remained unmatched. Germline V CDR1 and CDR2: SGHAT, FQNNGV. The CDR3 length is 16 residues. The CDR3 DNA follows: TGTGCCAGCAGCTCGAGACAGGGGAGCTCCTACAATGAGCAGTTCTTC. Protein: CASSSRQGSSYNEQFF.

The genes are TRBV19 and TRBJ2-2, with unresolved D. Trimming shortened V by 3 bases and J by 1 base, and 15 bases separated the two germline ends. Looked up from germline, CDR1 is LNHDA and CDR2 is SQIVND (reference sequence). The CDR3 totals 17 residues. The CDR3 DNA sequence: TGTGCCAGTAGTATGGTGGGCCAGGCGAAGAACACCGGGGAGCTGTTTTTT. Protein: CASSMVGQAKNTGELFF. The whole variable domain, remainder taken from reference TRBV19 and TRBJ2-2, is DGGITQSPKYLFRKEGQNVTLSCEQNLNHDAMYWYRQDPGQGLRLIYYSQIVNDFQKGDIAEGYSVSREKKESFPLTVTSAQKNPTAFYLCASSMVGQAKNTGELFFGEGSRLTVL.

The rearrangement joins TRBV28 to TRBJ2-1, with 13 bases that match TRBD2. Losses at the gene ends were 4 bases for V and 7 bases for J; bases not matched to a gene: 4. CDR1 and CDR2 (germline): MDHEN, SYDVKM. CDR3 length: 15 amino acids. The CDR3 spells CASSSWTSGRNEQFF. CDR3 nucleotide sequence: TGTGCCAGCAGTTCCTGGACTAGCGGGAGAAATGAGCAGTTCTTC.

The gene calls are TRBV2 and TRBJ2-7; 8 bases are shared with TRBD1. The CDR3 covers 15 residues. The germline V gene encodes CDR1 SNHLY and CDR2 FYNNEI. The V gene end was trimmed by 6 bases and the J gene end by 1 base; junction bases not matched to a gene: 8. CDR3 amino acids: CASRRGTGESYEQYF. The CDR3 DNA follows: TGTGCCAGCAGACGGGGGACAGGAGAATCCTACGAGCAGTACTTC.

V gene TRBV6-5 combines with J gene TRBJ2-7; D is unclear. CDR3 length equals 11 residues. Germline CDR1 reads MNHEY; CDR2 reads SVGAGI. Trimming removed 6 bases at V and 8 bases at J, with 11 bases between. The CDR3 protein is CASSSTVKQYF. The CDR3 DNA follows: TGTGCCAGCAGCTCGACCGTGAAGCAGTACTTC.

In nucleotides, the CDR3 is TGTGCCAGTACCGTGGACACGGTATCGACTGAAGCTTTCTTT. This sequence encodes CASTVDTVSTEAFF. The chain couples TRBV19 to TRBJ1-1; tentative D call: TRBD1 (5 bases). Trimming took off 7 bases at V and 5 bases at J, with 17 bases between the two ends. The CDR3 spans 14 residues. Per germline, CDR1 LNHDA and CDR2 SQIVND (reference sequence). Combining the CDR3 with reference TRBV19 and TRBJ1-1 gives the whole variable domain DGGITQSPKYLFRKEGQNVTLSCEQNLNHDAMYWYRQDPGQGLRLIYYSQIVNDFQKGDIAEGYSVSREKKESFPLTVTSAQKNPTAFYLCASTVDTVSTEAFFGQGTRLTVV.

The rearrangement links TRBV28 to TRBJ2-7; TRBD2 matches at 7 bases. Trimming cost V 4 bases and J 3 bases; bases outside gene matches: 15. The CDR3 spans 17 residues. Per the germline V gene, CDR1 is MDHEN and CDR2 is SYDVKM. CDR3 nucleotides: TGTGCCAGCAGTTCGAACTACGACCGGTCTAGCGGCTACGAGCAGTACTTC. Its protein product is CASSSNYDRSSGYEQYF.

J is TRBJ2-3 and V is TRBV27; 13 bases are a match to TRBD2. The CDR3 loop spans 18 amino acids. Losses at the gene ends were 2 bases for V and 1 base for J; bases not matched to a gene: 6. Germline values: CDR1 MNHEY, CDR2 SMNVEV (reference sequence). CDR3 DNA: TGTGCCAGCAGTTTACGGACTAGCGGGAGTGGCGGCACAGATACGCAGTATTTT. It specifies CASSLRTSGSGGTDTQYF.

The V and J genes are TRBV29-1 and TRBJ1-1; D gene ambiguous. Germline assignment: CDR1 SQVTM and CDR2 ANQGSEA. The CDR3 is 13 residues long. The V gene lost 8 bases and the J gene lost 1 base, with 14 bases spanning the gap. CDR3 loop: CSMEVGRNTEAFF. DNA for the CDR3: TGCAGCATGGAGGTAGGGCGGAACACTGAAGCTTTCTTT.

With respect to this clone: The identical CDR3 is also encoded by other nucleotide sequences in the sample. J is TRBJ2-5 and V is TRBV30; D ambiguous. V shed 1 base and J shed 2 bases, with 2 bases lying between them. Germline lookup yields CDR1 GTSNPN and CDR2 SVGIG (reference sequence). This CDR3 contains 11 residues. DNA for the CDR3: TGTGCCTGGAGTGGTCAAGAGACCCAGTACTTC. Its translation: CAWSGQETQYF.

V and J are TRBV5-4 and TRBJ2-7; 7 nucleotides align to TRBD2. V gave up 0 bases and J gave up 0 bases; unmatched junction bases: 6. This CDR3 has 16 amino acids. CDR1 and CDR2 from the germline V gene are SGHNT and YYREEE (reference sequence). CDR3 sequence (DNA): TGTGCCAGCAGCTTGGCCTTCGGGGGGACCTCCTACGAGCAGTACTTC. Translation: CASSLAFGGTSYEQYF.

The chain combines TRBV25-1 with TRBJ2-7; possibly TRBD1 for D (6 bases). CDR3 length equals 15 residues. Germline CDR1 and CDR2: MGHDK and SYGVNS. V lost 6 bases to trimming and J lost 3 bases, with 18 bases between them. CDR3 sequence reads: CASSDFRGGSYEQYF. CDR3 sequence (DNA): TGTGCCAGCAGCGACTTCAGGGGCGGAAGCTACGAGCAGTACTTC.